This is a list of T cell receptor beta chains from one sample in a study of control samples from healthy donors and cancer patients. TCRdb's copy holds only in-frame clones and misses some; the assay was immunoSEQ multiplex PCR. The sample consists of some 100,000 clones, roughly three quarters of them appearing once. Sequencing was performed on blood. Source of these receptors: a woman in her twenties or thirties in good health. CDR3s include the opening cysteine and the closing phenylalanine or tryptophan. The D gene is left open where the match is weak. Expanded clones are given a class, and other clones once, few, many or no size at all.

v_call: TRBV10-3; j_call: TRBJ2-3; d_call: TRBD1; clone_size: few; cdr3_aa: CATGQSTDTQYF; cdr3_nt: TGTGCCACGGGACAGAGCACAGATACGCAGTATTTT
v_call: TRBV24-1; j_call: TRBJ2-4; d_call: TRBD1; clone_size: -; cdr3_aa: CATSDPTGSRGKNIQYF; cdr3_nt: TGTGCCACCAGTGATCCGACAGGGTCAAGGGGCAAAAACATTCAGTACTTC
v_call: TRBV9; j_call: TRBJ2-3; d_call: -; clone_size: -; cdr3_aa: CASSVGPADTQYF; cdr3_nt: TGTGCCAGCAGCGTAGGCCCCGCAGATACGCAGTATTTT
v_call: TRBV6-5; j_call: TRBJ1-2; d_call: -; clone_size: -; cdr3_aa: CASSYSSRGGGYGYTF; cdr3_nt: TGTGCCAGCAGTTACTCGTCAAGGGGGGGTGGCTATGGCTACACCTTC
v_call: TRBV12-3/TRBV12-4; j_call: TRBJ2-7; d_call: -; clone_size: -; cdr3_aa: CASSFGRLYEQYF; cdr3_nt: TGTGCCAGCAGTTTTGGGCGGCTCTACGAGCAGTACTTC
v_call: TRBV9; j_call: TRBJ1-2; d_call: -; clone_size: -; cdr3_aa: CASSATTTDYGYTF; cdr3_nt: TGTGCCAGCAGCGCGACAACCACGGACTATGGCTACACCTTC
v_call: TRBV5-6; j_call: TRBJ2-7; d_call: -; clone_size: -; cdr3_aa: CASSLVSGAYEQYF; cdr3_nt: TGTGCCAGCAGCTTGGTTTCAGGAGCCTACGAGCAGTACTTC
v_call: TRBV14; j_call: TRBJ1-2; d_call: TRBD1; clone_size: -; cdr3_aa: CASRRTGGSYGYTF; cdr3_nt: TGTGCCAGCAGACGGACAGGGGGCAGCTATGGCTACACCTTC
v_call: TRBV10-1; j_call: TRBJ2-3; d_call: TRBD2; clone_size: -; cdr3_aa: CASSSTSGGPTDTQYF; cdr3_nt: TGCGCCAGCAGTTCGACTAGCGGGGGACCCACAGATACGCAGTATTTT
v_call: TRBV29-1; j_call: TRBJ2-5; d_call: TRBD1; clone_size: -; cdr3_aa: CSVQTGTGVWETQYF; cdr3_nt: TGCAGCGTTCAAACCGGGACAGGGGTGTGGGAGACCCAGTACTTC
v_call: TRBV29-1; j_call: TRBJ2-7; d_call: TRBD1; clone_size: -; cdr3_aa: CSVTPGQGSEQYF; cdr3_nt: TGCAGCGTGACCCCGGGACAGGGGAGCGAGCAGTACTTC
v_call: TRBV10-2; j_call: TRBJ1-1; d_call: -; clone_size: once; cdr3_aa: CASSSAGAMNTEAFF; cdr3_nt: TGCGCCAGCAGCTCTGCGGGAGCTATGAACACTGAAGCTTTCTTT
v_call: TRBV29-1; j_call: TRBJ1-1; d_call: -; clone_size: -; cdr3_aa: CSVVVGVTEAFF; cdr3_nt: TGCAGCGTCGTTGTTGGGGTCACTGAAGCTTTCTTT
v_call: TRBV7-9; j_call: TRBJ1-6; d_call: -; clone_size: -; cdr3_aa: CASSPRDRAVSSPLHF; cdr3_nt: TGTGCCAGCAGCCCGAGGGACCGGGCGGTGAGTTCACCCCTCCACTTT
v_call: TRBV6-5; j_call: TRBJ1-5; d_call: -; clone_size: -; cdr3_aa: CASTRGNSNQPQHF; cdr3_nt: TGTGCCAGCACGCGGGGGAATAGCAATCAGCCCCAGCATTTT
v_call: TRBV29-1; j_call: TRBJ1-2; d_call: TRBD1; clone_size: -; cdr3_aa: CSVEESSGGPSYTF; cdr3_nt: TGCAGCGTTGAGGAGTCGTCAGGGGGCCCGTCCTACACCTTC
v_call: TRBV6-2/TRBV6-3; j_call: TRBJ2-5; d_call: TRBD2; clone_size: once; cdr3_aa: CASSTGTSSTETQYF; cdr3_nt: TGTGCCAGCAGTACAGGGACTAGTTCAACAGAGACCCAGTACTTC
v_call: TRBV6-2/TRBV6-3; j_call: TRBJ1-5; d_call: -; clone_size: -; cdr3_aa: CASSRGVGNQPQHF; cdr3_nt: TGTGCCAGCAGTAGGGGGGTGGGCAATCAGCCCCAGCATTTT
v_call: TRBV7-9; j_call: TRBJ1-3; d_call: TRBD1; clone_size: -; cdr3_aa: CASSPGQGVNTIYF; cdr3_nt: TGTGCCAGCAGCCCCGGACAGGGCGTAAACACCATATATTTT
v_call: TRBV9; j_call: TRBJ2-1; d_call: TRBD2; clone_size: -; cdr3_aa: CASSADARGGWDEQFF; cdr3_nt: TGTGCCAGCAGCGCTGACGCGCGGGGGGGATGGGATGAGCAGTTCTTC
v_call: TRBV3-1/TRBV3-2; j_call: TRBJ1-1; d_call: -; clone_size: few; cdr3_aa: CASSPPPRGPADTEAFF; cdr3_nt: TGTGCCAGCAGCCCCCCGCCGCGAGGCCCGGCTGACACTGAAGCTTTCTTT
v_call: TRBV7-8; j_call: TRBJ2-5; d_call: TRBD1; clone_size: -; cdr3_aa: CASSHRDRGLGETQYF; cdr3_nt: TGTGCCAGCAGCCACCGGGACAGGGGGCTGGGAGAGACCCAGTACTTC
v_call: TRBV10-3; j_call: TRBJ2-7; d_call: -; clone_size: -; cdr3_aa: CAIAGQGDEQYF; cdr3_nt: TGTGCCATCGCTGGGCAGGGAGACGAGCAGTACTTC
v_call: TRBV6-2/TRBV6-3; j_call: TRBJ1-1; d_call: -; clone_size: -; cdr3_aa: CASSYRDPGHTEAFF; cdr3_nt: TGTGCCAGCAGTTACCGGGATCCAGGGCACACTGAAGCTTTCTTT
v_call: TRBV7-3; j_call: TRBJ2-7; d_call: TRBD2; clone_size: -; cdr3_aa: CASSRTSGSYEQYF; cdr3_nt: TGTGCCAGCAGCCGTACTAGCGGCTCCTACGAGCAGTACTTC
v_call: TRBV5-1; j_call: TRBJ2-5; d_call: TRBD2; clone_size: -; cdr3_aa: CASSLGSGGAERETQYF; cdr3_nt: TGCGCCAGCAGCTTGGGTAGCGGGGGGGCTGAGCGAGAGACCCAGTACTTC
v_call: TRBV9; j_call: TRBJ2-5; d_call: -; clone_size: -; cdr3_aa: CASSVLPKGETQYF; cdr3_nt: TGTGCCAGCAGCGTTCTCCCAAAGGGGGAGACCCAGTACTTC
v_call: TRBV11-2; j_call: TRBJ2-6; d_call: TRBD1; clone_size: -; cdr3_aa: CASRHARGQGAPGANVLTF; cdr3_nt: TGTGCCAGCAGGCACGCACGGGGACAGGGGGCGCCTGGGGCCAACGTCCTGACTTTC
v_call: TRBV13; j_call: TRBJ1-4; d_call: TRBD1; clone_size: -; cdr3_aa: CASSSAFRDRGSTNEKLFF; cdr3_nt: TGTGCCAGCAGCTCTGCTTTCCGGGACAGGGGGTCAACTAATGAAAAACTGTTTTTT
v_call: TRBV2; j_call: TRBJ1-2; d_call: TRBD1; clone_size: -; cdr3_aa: CASSGARGQDYGCTF; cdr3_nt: TGTGCCAGCAGTGGGGCCCGTGGACAGGACTATGGCTGCACCTTC
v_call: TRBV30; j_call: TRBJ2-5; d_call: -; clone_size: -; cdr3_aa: CAWSVQAVLGTQYF; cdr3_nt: TGTGCCTGGAGTGTACAAGCGGTGCTTGGGACCCAGTACTTC
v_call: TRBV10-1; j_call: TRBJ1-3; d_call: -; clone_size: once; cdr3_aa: CASSLGTGNTIYF; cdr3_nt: TGCGCCAGCAGCCTCGGGACTGGAAACACCATATATTTT
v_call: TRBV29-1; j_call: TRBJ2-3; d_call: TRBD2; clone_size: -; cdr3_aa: CSVAIAGGLDTQYF; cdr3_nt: TGCAGCGTTGCGATAGCGGGGGGTCTAGATACGCAGTATTTT
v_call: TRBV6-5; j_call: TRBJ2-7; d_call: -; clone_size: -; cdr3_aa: CASSYSGFGDPYEQYF; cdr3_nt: TGTGCCAGCAGTTACTCCGGTTTCGGGGACCCCTACGAGCAGTACTTC
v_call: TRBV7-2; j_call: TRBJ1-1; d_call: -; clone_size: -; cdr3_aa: CASSLAGLRNTEAFF; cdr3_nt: TGTGCCAGCAGCTTAGCGGGACTTAGGAACACTGAAGCTTTCTTT
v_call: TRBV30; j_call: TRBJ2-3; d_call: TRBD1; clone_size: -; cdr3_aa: CAWSDGGQGGRDTQYF; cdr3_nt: TGTGCCTGGAGTGACGGGGGACAGGGGGGGAGAGATACGCAGTATTTT
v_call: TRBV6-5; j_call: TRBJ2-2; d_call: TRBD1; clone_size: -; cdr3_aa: CASSYRGLATGELFF; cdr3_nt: TGTGCCAGCAGTTACAGGGGGCTGGCGACCGGGGAGCTGTTTTTT
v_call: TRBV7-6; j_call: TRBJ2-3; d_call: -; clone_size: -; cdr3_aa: CASSLAIGGQARTDTQYF; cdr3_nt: TGTGCCAGCAGCTTAGCAATTGGAGGTCAAGCCCGCACAGATACGCAGTATTTT
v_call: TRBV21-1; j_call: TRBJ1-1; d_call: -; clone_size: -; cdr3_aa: CASSTKQGSVGENTEAFF; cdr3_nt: TGTGCCAGCAGCACCAAACAGGGTTCGGTGGGTGAAAACACTGAAGCTTTCTTT
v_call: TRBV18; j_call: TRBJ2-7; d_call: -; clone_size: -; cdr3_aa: CASSPSPPGGGVEQYF; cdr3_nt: TGTGCCAGCTCACCATCCCCCCCCGGGGGTGGAGTCGAGCAGTACTTC
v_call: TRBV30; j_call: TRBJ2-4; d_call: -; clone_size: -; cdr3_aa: CAWSRVGGTKNIQYF; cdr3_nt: TGTGCCTGGAGTCGGGTTGGAGGAACCAAAAACATTCAGTACTTC
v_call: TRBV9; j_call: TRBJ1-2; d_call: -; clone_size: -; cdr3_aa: CASSSQGVGYGYTF; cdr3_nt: TGTGCCAGCAGCTCCCAGGGAGTTGGTTATGGCTACACCTTC
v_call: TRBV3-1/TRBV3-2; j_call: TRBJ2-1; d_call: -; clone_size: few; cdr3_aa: CASSDREGEQFF; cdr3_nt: TGTGCCAGCAGCGATCGGGAAGGTGAGCAGTTCTTC
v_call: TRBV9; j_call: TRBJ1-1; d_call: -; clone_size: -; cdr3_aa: CASSASLGRTTEAFF; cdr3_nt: TGTGCCAGCAGCGCCTCGCTAGGGAGGACCACTGAAGCTTTCTTT
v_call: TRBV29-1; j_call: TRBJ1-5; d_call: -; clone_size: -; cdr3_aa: CSVVRGGDNQPQHF; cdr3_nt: TGCAGCGTTGTAAGGGGAGGGGACAATCAGCCCCAGCATTTT
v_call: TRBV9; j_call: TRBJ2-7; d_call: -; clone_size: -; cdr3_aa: CASSSSHSLQYEQYF; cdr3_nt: TGTGCCAGCAGCTCCTCCCATTCCTTGCAGTACGAGCAGTACTTC
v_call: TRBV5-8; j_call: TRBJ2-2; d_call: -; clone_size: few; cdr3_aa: CASSLVVGTNTGELFF; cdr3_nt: TGTGCCAGCAGCTTGGTGGTGGGGACCAACACCGGGGAGCTGTTTTTT
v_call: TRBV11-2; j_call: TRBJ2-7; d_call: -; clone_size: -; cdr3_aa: CASSYRVYEQYF; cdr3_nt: TGTGCCAGCAGTTACAGGGTGTACGAGCAGTACTTC
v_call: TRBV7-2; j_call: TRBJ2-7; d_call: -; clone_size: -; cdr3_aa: CASSFGLYYEQYF; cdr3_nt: TGTGCCAGCAGCTTCGGTTTATATTACGAGCAGTACTTC
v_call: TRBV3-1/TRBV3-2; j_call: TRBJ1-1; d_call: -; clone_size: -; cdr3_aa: CASSRTVNTEAFF; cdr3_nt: TGTGCCAGCAGCCGGACAGTGAACACTGAAGCTTTCTTT
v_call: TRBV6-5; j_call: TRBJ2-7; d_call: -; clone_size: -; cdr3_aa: CAAGLENYEQYF; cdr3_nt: TGTGCCGCGGGCCTAGAGAACTACGAGCAGTACTTC
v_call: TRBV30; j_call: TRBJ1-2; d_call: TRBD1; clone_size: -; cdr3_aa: CAWTPRGRGYGYTF; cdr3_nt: TGTGCCTGGACCCCCAGGGGGCGCGGCTATGGCTACACCTTC
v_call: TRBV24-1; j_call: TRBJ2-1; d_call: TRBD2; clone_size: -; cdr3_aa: CATSDYGLAGGGEQFF; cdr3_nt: TGTGCCACCAGTGATTACGGACTAGCGGGGGGAGGTGAGCAGTTCTTC
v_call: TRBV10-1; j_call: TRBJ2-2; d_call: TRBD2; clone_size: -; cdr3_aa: CASSDSGVLAGELFF; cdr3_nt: TGCGCCAGCAGTGATAGCGGGGTTTTGGCCGGGGAGCTGTTTTTT
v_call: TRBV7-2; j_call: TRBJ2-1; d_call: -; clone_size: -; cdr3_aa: CASSLAGARNEQFF; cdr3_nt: TGTGCCAGCAGCTTAGCGGGGGCTCGCAATGAGCAGTTCTTC
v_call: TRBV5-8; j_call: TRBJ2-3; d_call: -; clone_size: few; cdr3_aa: CASSLARDTQYF; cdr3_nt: TGTGCCAGCAGCTTGGCCAGGGATACGCAGTATTTT
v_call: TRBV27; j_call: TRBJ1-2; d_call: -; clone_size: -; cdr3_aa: CASSPNRIYGYTF; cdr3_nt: TGTGCCAGCAGTCCTAACCGGATTTATGGCTACACCTTC
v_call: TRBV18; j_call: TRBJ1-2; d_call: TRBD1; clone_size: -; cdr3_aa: CASSPEGQGATGYTF; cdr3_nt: TGTGCCAGCTCACCTGAAGGACAGGGGGCGACTGGCTACACCTTC